The clone carrying this T cell receptor beta chain was counted many times. Using its own MiXCR run on the 5' RACE reads, TCRdb lists one record per CDR3 protein. This sample has approximately 220,000 distinct CDR3 sequences, with approximately 10% found just once. The CDR3 has 17 residues. Trimming took 4 bases from V and 5 from J; bases not matched to a gene: 10. The data originate from a study of CD8 T cells in ankylosing spondylitis. Sequencing was carried out using blood, either unsorted or a sorted T cell fraction (not recorded which). The receptor comes from a male donor with ankylosing spondylitis or in good health (not recorded which). This chain joins TRBV12-3 or TRBV12-4 and TRBJ2-1; TRBD1 aligns across 11 bases. CDR3 DNA sequence: TGTGCCAGCAGTTCGCCCGTCCGGACAGGGGGCCACAATGAGCAGTTCTTC. The encoded protein is CASSSPVRTGGHNEQFF.